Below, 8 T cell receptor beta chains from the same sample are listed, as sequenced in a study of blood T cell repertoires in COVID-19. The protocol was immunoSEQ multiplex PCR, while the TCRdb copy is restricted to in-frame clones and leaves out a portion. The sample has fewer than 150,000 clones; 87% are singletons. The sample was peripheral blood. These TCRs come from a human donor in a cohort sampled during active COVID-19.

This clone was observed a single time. The CDR3 coding sequence is TGTGCCAGCAGTGACAGGGGAGGCAATCAGCCCCAGCATTTT. Translated: CASSDRGGNQPQHF. The chain links TRBV6-1 to TRBJ1-5; TRBD1 might be the D (6 bases). Germline-derived CDR1 and CDR2 are MNHNS and SASEGT. Between the trimmed V and J ends, which lost 3 bases and 2 bases, there was a span of 8 bases. The CDR3 sequence is 14 residues long.

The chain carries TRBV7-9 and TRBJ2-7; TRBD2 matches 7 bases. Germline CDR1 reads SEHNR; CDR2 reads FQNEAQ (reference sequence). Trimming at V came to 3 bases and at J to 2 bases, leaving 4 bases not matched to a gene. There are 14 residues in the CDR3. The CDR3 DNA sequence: TGTGCCAGCAGCTTCCGGGAGGAGCCCTACGAGCAGTACTTC. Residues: CASSFREEPYEQYF.

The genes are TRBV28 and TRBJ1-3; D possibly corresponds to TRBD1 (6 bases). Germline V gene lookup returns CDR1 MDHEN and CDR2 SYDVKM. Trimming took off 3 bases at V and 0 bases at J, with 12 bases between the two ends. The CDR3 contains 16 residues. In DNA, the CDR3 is TGTGCCAGCAGTTTTCCGGGACAAACCTCTGGAAACACCATATATTTT. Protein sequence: CASSFPGQTSGNTIYF.

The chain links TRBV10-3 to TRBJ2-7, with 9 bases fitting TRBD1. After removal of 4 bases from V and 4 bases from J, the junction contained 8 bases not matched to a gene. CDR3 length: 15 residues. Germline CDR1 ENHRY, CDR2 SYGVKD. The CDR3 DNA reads TGTGCCATCAGTGGCGACAGGGGGGTGGGTTACGAGCAGTACTTC. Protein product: CAISGDRGVGYEQYF.

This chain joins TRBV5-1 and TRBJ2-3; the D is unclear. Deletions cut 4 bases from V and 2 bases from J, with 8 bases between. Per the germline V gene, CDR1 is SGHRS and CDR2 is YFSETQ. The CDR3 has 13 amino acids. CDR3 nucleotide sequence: TGCGCCAGCAGCCAGTACCCCACAGATACGCAGTATTTT. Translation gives CASSQYPTDTQYF.

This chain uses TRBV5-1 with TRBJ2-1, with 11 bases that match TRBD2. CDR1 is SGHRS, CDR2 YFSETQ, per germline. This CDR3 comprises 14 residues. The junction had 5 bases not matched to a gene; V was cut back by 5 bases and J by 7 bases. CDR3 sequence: CASRSRTSGNEQFF. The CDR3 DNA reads TGCGCCAGCAGGTCGAGGACTAGCGGGAATGAGCAGTTCTTC.

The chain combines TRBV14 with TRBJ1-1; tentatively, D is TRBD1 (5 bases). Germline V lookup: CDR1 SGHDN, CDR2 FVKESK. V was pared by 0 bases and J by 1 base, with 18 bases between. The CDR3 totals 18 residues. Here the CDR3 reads CASSQDLRFQGKNTEAFF. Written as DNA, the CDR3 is TGTGCCAGCAGCCAAGATCTTAGATTTCAGGGCAAGAACACTGAAGCTTTCTTT.

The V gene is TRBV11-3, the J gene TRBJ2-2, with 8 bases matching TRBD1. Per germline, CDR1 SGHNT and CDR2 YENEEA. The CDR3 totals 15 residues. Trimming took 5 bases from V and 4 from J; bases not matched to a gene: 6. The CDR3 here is CASSGRQGPTGELFF. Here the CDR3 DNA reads TGTGCCAGCAGCGGCCGACAGGGGCCCACCGGGGAGCTGTTTTTT.